Listed below are T cell receptor beta chains from one sample, sequenced in a study of cytomegalovirus exposure and HLA in healthy donors. Clones were sequenced by immunoSEQ multiplex PCR, and TCRdb holds only the in-frame ones, with some missing. The table includes 120,000 to 150,000 clones, 60% to 80% detected once. The material sequenced was PBMCs. The receptor set was obtained from a male donor in good health and CMV-seronegative. CDR3s include the opening cysteine and the closing phenylalanine or tryptophan. The D gene is left open where the match is weak. Some rows have no size entry. The others give once, few or many, or a class for an expanded clone.

TRBD1,.,TRBV19,TRBJ2-5,CASSGQVQETQYF,TGTGCCAGTAGTGGACAGGTCCAAGAGACCCAGTACTTC
.,.,TRBV4-1,TRBJ2-7,CASSQDQGAQGEQYF,TGCGCCAGCAGCCAAGATCAAGGGGCCCAGGGGGAGCAGTACTTC
.,.,TRBV2,TRBJ2-7,CASNWGEASYEQYF,TGTGCCAGCAATTGGGGCGAAGCCTCCTACGAGCAGTACTTC
.,few,TRBV2,TRBJ1-5,CASSEVAGEPQHF,TGTGCCAGCAGTGAAGTTGCGGGGGAGCCCCAGCATTTT
.,once,TRBV2,TRBJ1-1,CASSTPTGEAFF,TGTGCCAGCAGTACTCCTACAGGTGAAGCTTTCTTT
.,.,TRBV5-1,TRBJ1-3,CASSLVAGANTIYF,TGCGCCAGCAGCTTGGTGGCGGGGGCAAACACCATATATTTT
TRBD1,.,TRBV11-3,TRBJ1-2,CASSGHRGGYGYTF,TGTGCCAGCAGCGGACACAGGGGAGGCTATGGCTACACCTTC
.,.,TRBV7-9,TRBJ1-5,CASSLGDTDQPQHF,TGTGCCAGCAGCTTAGGAGACACAGATCAGCCCCAGCATTTT
.,.,TRBV7-2,TRBJ2-7,CASSLARDYEQYF,TGTGCCAGCAGCTTAGCTCGGGACTACGAGCAGTACTTC
TRBD1,.,TRBV7-3,TRBJ2-1,CASSASGTGGRNEQFF,TGTGCCAGCAGCGCATCCGGGACAGGGGGGAGGAATGAGCAGTTCTTC
.,.,TRBV4-1,TRBJ1-4,CASGIDSNEKLFF,TGCGCCAGCGGGATCGACAGTAATGAAAAACTGTTTTTT
TRBD1,.,TRBV14,TRBJ2-7,CASSQGRGQGYEQYF,TGTGCCAGCAGCCAAGGTCGGGGACAGGGATACGAGCAGTACTTC
TRBD2,.,TRBV5-8,TRBJ2-2,CASSADGLATNTGELFF,TGTGCCAGCAGCGCCGACGGACTAGCTACAAACACCGGGGAGCTGTTTTTT
.,once,TRBV10-3,TRBJ2-5,CAISEHGEETQYF,TGTGCCATCAGTGAACACGGGGAAGAGACCCAGTACTTC
TRBD2,.,TRBV6-6,TRBJ2-7,CASSGTSRTSSKYF,TGTGCCAGCAGTGGGACTAGCAGGACCTCTTCAAAGTACTTC
TRBD1,.,TRBV2,TRBJ1-6,CASRGTTGRNSPLHF,TGTGCCAGCAGGGGGACGACAGGGAGAAATTCACCCCTCCACTTT
TRBD1,once,TRBV29-1,TRBJ1-2,CSVGQDYGYTF,TGCAGCGTCGGACAGGACTATGGCTACACCTTC
TRBD2,.,TRBV5-4,TRBJ2-1,CASSLVGGTSGRNEQFF,TGTGCCAGCAGCTTGGTTGGGGGGACTAGCGGGCGCAATGAGCAGTTCTTC
TRBD1,.,TRBV27,TRBJ2-7,CATRRTGSYEQYF,TGTGCCACCAGAAGGACAGGTTCCTACGAGCAGTACTTC
.,.,TRBV19,TRBJ1-6,CASSITGGRLSPLHF,TGTGCCAGTAGTATAACCGGGGGGAGATTATCACCCCTCCACTTT
TRBD2,.,TRBV7-2,TRBJ2-2,CASSPGLVLNTGELFF,TGTGCCAGCAGTCCAGGACTAGTCTTGAACACCGGGGAGCTGTTTTTT
.,.,TRBV2,TRBJ1-2,CASSEAGVAYGYTF,TGTGCCAGCAGTGAAGCAGGGGTGGCCTATGGCTACACCTTC
.,.,TRBV15,TRBJ1-5,CATSRDKGGNQPQHF,TGTGCCACCAGCAGAGATAAGGGGGGCAATCAGCCCCAGCATTTT
TRBD1,.,TRBV5-6,TRBJ2-7,CASSHDRDRGTYEQYF,TGTGCCAGCAGCCATGACCGGGACAGGGGTACCTACGAGCAGTACTTC
TRBD1,.,TRBV10-3,TRBJ1-2,CAIMAGGGYGYTF,TGTGCCATCATGGCAGGGGGAGGCTATGGCTACACCTTC
TRBD1,.,TRBV30,TRBJ1-5,CALGQGDQPQHF,TGTGCCTTGGGACAGGGGGATCAGCCCCAGCATTTT
.,.,TRBV7-9,TRBJ2-5,CSSSFDSRRVTQYF,TGTTCCAGCAGCTTCGACTCTCGGAGGGTGACCCAGTACTTC
.,.,TRBV7-9,TRBJ1-1,CASSRGGRGRTEAFF,TGTGCCAGCAGCCGCGGGGGACGGGGGAGGACTGAAGCTTTCTTT
.,.,TRBV20-1,TRBJ2-7,CSARAGYEQYF,TGCAGTGCTAGAGCGGGATACGAGCAGTACTTC
.,.,TRBV19,TRBJ1-5,CASSHSNQPQHF,TGTGCCAGTAGTCATAGCAATCAGCCCCAGCATTTT
TRBD1,.,TRBV27,TRBJ2-1,CASSLGQGGYEQFF,TGTGCCAGCAGCTTGGGACAGGGGGGGTATGAGCAGTTCTTC
.,.,TRBV19,TRBJ2-7,CASSRNGGSYEQYF,TGTGCCAGTAGTCGCAACGGGGGATCCTACGAGCAGTACTTC
.,.,TRBV29-1,TRBJ1-2,CSVLREVNYGYTF,TGCAGCGTTCTCAGGGAGGTGAACTATGGCTACACCTTC
TRBD1,.,TRBV12-5,TRBJ1-5,CASGLVSVTGGGNQPQHF,TGTGCTAGTGGTTTGGTCTCGGTGACAGGGGGAGGCAATCAGCCCCAGCATTTT
.,.,TRBV4-2,TRBJ1-2,CASSQDLTAPYGYTF,TGTGCCAGCAGCCAAGATCTAACAGCTCCCTATGGCTACACCTTC
.,.,TRBV7-9,TRBJ1-1,CASSFGGGTEAFF,TGTGCCAGCAGCTTTGGGGGCGGCACTGAAGCTTTCTTT
.,few,TRBV7-2,TRBJ2-5,CASSLGTGFEETQYF,TGTGCCAGCAGCTTAGGAACAGGGTTTGAAGAGACCCAGTACTTC
TRBD1,.,TRBV7-9,TRBJ1-1,CSSSPGQSMNTEAFF,TGTTCCAGCAGCCCGGGACAGTCAATGAACACTGAAGCTTTCTTT
TRBD2,.,TRBV9,TRBJ2-1,CASSILAGGPGNEQFF,TGTGCCAGCAGCATTTTAGCGGGAGGGCCTGGAAATGAGCAGTTCTTC
TRBD1,.,TRBV7-2,TRBJ1-5,CASSSRQGSNQPQHF,TGTGCCAGCAGTTCGCGACAGGGAAGCAATCAGCCCCAGCATTTT
TRBD2,.,TRBV2,TRBJ2-7,CASSEAGRAYEQYF,TGTGCCAGCAGTGAAGCGGGGAGGGCCTACGAGCAGTACTTC
.,once,TRBV5-1,TRBJ1-6,CASSLGGGDNSPLHF,TGCGCCAGCAGCTTGGGAGGCGGTGATAATTCACCCCTCCACTTT
.,once,TRBV18,TRBJ2-2,CASCEGGAHTGELFF,TGTGCCAGCTGTGAAGGGGGAGCCCACACCGGGGAGCTGTTTTTT
.,.,TRBV7-9,TRBJ1-1,CASSSTRENTEAFF,TGTGCCAGCAGCTCGACCCGGGAGAACACTGAAGCTTTCTTT
TRBD2,.,TRBV7-3,TRBJ2-7,CASSLDSGGYYEQYF,TGTGCCAGCAGCTTAGATAGCGGGGGGTACTACGAGCAGTACTTC
TRBD1,few,TRBV11-3,TRBJ1-3,CASSKRTGIIGNTIYF,TGTGCCAGCAGCAAGAGGACAGGTATCATTGGAAACACCATATATTTT
.,.,TRBV6-5,TRBJ1-1,CASSSPGSVEAFF,TGTGCCAGCAGTTCTCCGGGGTCGGTTGAAGCTTTCTTT
TRBD2,.,TRBV5-1,TRBJ2-1,CASSPTSGRATGEQFF,TGCGCCAGCAGCCCGACTAGCGGGAGGGCCACGGGTGAGCAGTTCTTC